These 19 T cell receptor beta chains originate from one sample sequenced in a study of blood T cell repertoires in COVID-19. Some clones are missing from TCRdb's copy, which holds only in-frame ones; the method was immunoSEQ multiplex PCR. There are about 100,000 clones in the sample; 70% to 85% occur only once, and 20% to 25% lies in the top ten. Material: peripheral blood. Every receptor here comes from a man aged 70-80 years with active or convalescent COVID-19.

The chain links TRBV5-1 to TRBJ1-1; D ambiguous. CDR3 length: 13 amino acids. Germline V gives CDR1 SGHRS, CDR2 YFSETQ. The germline V and J ends were trimmed by 0 bases and 5 bases, with 8 bases remaining between them. The CDR3 reads CASSLDSVTEAFF. Here the CDR3 DNA reads TGCGCCAGCAGCTTGGACAGTGTAACTGAAGCTTTCTTT.

This sequence joins TRBV18 and TRBJ2-1, with 9 bases matching TRBD1. V dropped 5 bases and J dropped 1; count of bases not matched to a gene: 3. Germline V gene lookup returns CDR1 KGHSH and CDR2 LQKENI. The CDR3 runs to 15 residues. The CDR3 here is CASSGQGLSYNEQFF. The CDR3 DNA is TGTGCCAGCTCAGGACAGGGGCTTTCCTACAATGAGCAGTTCTTC.

The chain combines TRBV27 with TRBJ2-3; D remains ambiguous. With 2 bases removed from V and 6 bases from J, the gap between germline ends came to 9 bases. Germline CDR1 reads MNHEY; CDR2 reads SMNVEV (reference sequence). The CDR3 covers 13 residues. CDR3 residues: CASSLDLRDTQYF. The CDR3 DNA reads TGTGCCAGCAGTTTAGATCTTCGGGATACGCAGTATTTT.

The chain is built from TRBV2 and TRBJ1-1; 8 positions agree with TRBD1. J was trimmed by 4 bases and V by 6 bases; bases with no gene match: 4. The germline V gene has CDR1 SNHLY and CDR2 FYNNEI. The CDR3 loop spans 13 amino acids. DNA for the CDR3: TGTGCCAGCAGCGGACAGGGCCGCACTGAAGCTTTCTTT. Protein: CASSGQGRTEAFF.

The chain recombines TRBV3-1 (or the pseudogene TRBV3-2) with TRBJ1-3; the D is unclear. Germline V gene data show CDR1 as LGHDT and CDR2 as YNNKEL (reference sequence). V lost 4 bases and J 2 bases, leaving 15 bases between the germline ends. This CDR3 has 16 amino acids. The CDR3 spells CASSPYTEGTGNTIYF. DNA of the CDR3: TGTGCCAGCAGCCCCTATACGGAGGGCACTGGAAACACCATATATTTT.

The rearrangement links TRBV5-1 to TRBJ1-1; D gene ambiguous. The CDR3 totals 13 residues. V lost 0 bases to trimming and J lost 3 bases, with 6 bases between them. The V gene's germline CDR1 is SGHRS and CDR2 YFSETQ. The CDR3 DNA is TGCGCCAGCAGCTTGGTGGAGGACACTGAAGCTTTCTTT. Protein sequence: CASSLVEDTEAFF.

The rearrangement uses TRBV14 and TRBJ2-3; D ambiguous. Germline assignment: CDR1 SGHDN and CDR2 FVKESK. CDR3 length: 13 residues. V dropped 1 base and J dropped 5 bases, with 7 bases sitting between them. This CDR3 is CASSQGQRDTQYF. The CDR3 region has the DNA TGTGCCAGCAGCCAAGGACAAAGAGATACGCAGTATTTT.

The genes are TRBV11-2 and TRBJ1-2; D call uncertain. Looked up from germline, CDR1 is SGHAT and CDR2 is FQNNGV. V was cut by 5 bases and J by 4 bases, with 8 bases left in between. The CDR3 spans 12 residues. The CDR3 DNA is TGTGCCAGCAGCCCGGGTCTCTATGGCTACACCTTC. It translates to CASSPGLYGYTF.

V gene TRBV2 combines with J gene TRBJ1-1; D remains ambiguous. Germline loops: CDR1 SNHLY, CDR2 FYNNEI. Trimming removed 8 bases at V and 0 bases at J, with 4 bases between. This CDR3 is 11 amino acids long. In DNA form, the CDR3 reads TGTGCCAGCTCTCTGAACACTGAAGCTTTCTTT. Translated, it gives CASSLNTEAFF. The full variable domain, its missing parts supplied by reference TRBV2 and TRBJ1-1, is EPEVTQTPSHQVTQMGQEVILRCVPISNHLYFYWYRQILGQKVEFLVSFYNNEISEKSEIFDDQFSVERPDGSNFTLKIRSTKLEDSAMYFCASSLNTEAFFGQGTRLTVV.

The chain is built from TRBV3-1 (or the pseudogene TRBV3-2) and TRBJ2-7, with D uncertain. V was shortened by 2 bases and J by 4 bases, with 6 bases between the two germline ends. This CDR3 region has 12 residues. Germline values: CDR1 LGHDT, CDR2 YNNKEL (reference sequence). The CDR3 spells CASSQIQYEQYF. The CDR3 bases are TGTGCCAGCAGCCAAATACAGTACGAGCAGTACTTC.

This rearrangement joins TRBV7-8 to TRBJ2-7, with 8 bases identical to TRBD2. Germline V gene data show CDR1 as SGHVS and CDR2 as FQNEAQ. This CDR3 spans 16 amino acids. The trim removed 4 bases at V and 3 bases at J, leaving 11 bases unmatched. The CDR3 DNA reads as TGTGCCAGCAGCTCCGGAGACGGGAGGGCCCACTACGAGCAGTACTTC. Its protein product is CASSSGDGRAHYEQYF.

V and J are TRBV24-1 and TRBJ1-6; 7 bases are a match to TRBD1. The CDR3 has 16 residues. From germline, CDR1 is KGHDR and CDR2 SFDVKD. V lost 2 bases and J lost 8; bases outside the gene matches: 8. CDR3 DNA sequence: TGTGCCACCAGTGATTCCGTACAGGGGAAGGATTCACCCCTCCACTTT. Amino acids: CATSDSVQGKDSPLHF.

This chain links TRBV2 with TRBJ2-7, with TRBD1 matching 8 bases. From germline, CDR1 is SNHLY and CDR2 FYNNEI. After removal of 7 bases from V and 3 bases from J, the junction contained 8 bases not matched to a gene. This CDR3 comprises 14 residues. The CDR3 here is CASTPTGVGYEQYF. The DNA of the CDR3 is TGTGCCAGCACTCCGACAGGGGTTGGCTACGAGCAGTACTTC.

The V call is TRBV12-3 or TRBV12-4, the J call TRBJ2-1, with 8 bases matching TRBD2. This CDR3 comprises 12 residues. The J segment lost 16 bases and the V segment lost 3 bases, leaving 8 bases of the junction unmatched. The CDR3 DNA reads as TGTGCCAGCAGTTTCGGCGGGGGGAAAGGCTTCTTC. Amino acid sequence: CASSFGGGKGFF.

Of note for this clone: Other DNA variants within this sample encode the same CDR3. The chain employs TRBV5-1 and TRBJ2-5, with D possibly TRBD1 on 6 matching bases. This CDR3 is 13 amino acids long. The germline V gene has CDR1 SGHRS and CDR2 YFSETQ. Trimming removed 7 bases from V and 1 base from J, with 11 bases in between. This CDR3 reads CASGADSQETQYF. For the CDR3, the DNA is TGCGCCAGCGGGGCGGACAGCCAAGAGACCCAGTACTTC.

This chain links TRBV2 with TRBJ2-1, with D possibly TRBD2 on 6 matching bases. Per the germline V gene, CDR1 is SNHLY and CDR2 is FYNNEI. The CDR3 has 13 residues. Trimming stripped 9 bases from V and 4 bases from J, with 13 bases between. The DNA for the CDR3 is TGTGCCAGTGGGAGGAGTTTGTACAATGAGCAGTTCTTC. Its protein product is CASGRSLYNEQFF.

This chain connects TRBV6-1 to TRBJ1-5; possible D gene TRBD1, 5 bases. The V end lost 2 bases, the J end lost 6 bases, and 14 bases lay between the germline ends. Germline CDR1 MNHNS, CDR2 SASEGT. The CDR3 totals 15 residues. The CDR3: CASSELRGWGQPQHF. The CDR3 nucleotides are TGTGCCAGCAGTGAATTGCGGGGGTGGGGTCAGCCCCAGCATTTT.

This chain uses TRBV25-1 with TRBJ2-6; D possibly corresponds to TRBD1 (6 bases). The CDR3 is 15 residues long. From germline, CDR1 is MGHDK and CDR2 SYGVNS. V lost 6 bases and J 0 bases, leaving 9 bases between the germline ends. The CDR3 nucleotides read TGTGCCAGCAGCCTACAGGGCTCTGGGGCCAACGTCCTGACTTTC. This sequence encodes CASSLQGSGANVLTF.

V gene TRBV6-1 combines with J gene TRBJ2-7; D is undetermined. CDR1 and CDR2 (germline): MNHNS, SASEGT. Trimming left V 2 bases short and J 1 base short, with 6 bases between. The CDR3 runs 13 residues. CDR3 nucleotide sequence: TGTGCCAGCAGTGAACCGGTGTCCTACGAGCAGTACTTC. Translation gives CASSEPVSYEQYF.